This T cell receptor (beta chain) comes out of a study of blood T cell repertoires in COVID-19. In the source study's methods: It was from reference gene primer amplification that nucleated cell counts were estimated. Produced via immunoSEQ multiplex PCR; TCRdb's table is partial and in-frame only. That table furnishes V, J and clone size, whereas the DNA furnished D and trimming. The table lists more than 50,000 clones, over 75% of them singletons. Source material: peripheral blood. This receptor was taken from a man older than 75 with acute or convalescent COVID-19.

CDR3 residues: CASSSRGTDTQYF. The DNA for the CDR3 is TGTGCCAGCAGCTCCAGGGGAACAGATACGCAGTATTTT. V is TRBV11-3 and J is TRBJ2-3; TRBD1 might be the D (6 bases). The CDR3 is 13 residues long. Between the trimmed V and J ends, which lost 4 bases and 3 bases, there was a span of 8 bases. CDR1 and CDR2 (germline): SGHNT, YENEEA.